This T cell receptor (beta chain) derives from a study of beta chain features in type 1 diabetes. Study-level findings and limits: Among all four CD4+ subsets, Type 1 diabetes patients had TCRB CDR3s that were moderately but significantly shorter. Naive, central memory and Treg TCRB repertoires appeared more alike in patients than in healthy donors. The cDNA sequencing approach could over-represent high-TCR-expressing cells.

V was clipped by 3 bases and J by 5 bases, with 12 bases between them. The CDR3 covers 13 residues. Per germline, CDR1 SQVTM and CDR2 ANQGSEA. On this clone: Antigen: not known.

The isolated RNA, all of it, was reverse transcribed, so expressed TCRB transcripts were what got sequenced. Assay used: immunoSEQ multiplex PCR; TCRdb lists only in-frame clones, some missing. The sample yields a few hundred thousand clones, around 24% seen once. Sequencing used naive CD4+ T cells from blood. The chain combines TRBV29-1 with TRBJ2-3, with no clear D. This sequence was found in a woman younger than 45 with type 1 diabetes. The CDR3 DNA reads as TGCAGCGTTGAGTTTGGTGTTAGAGATACGCAGTATTTT. It is translated as CSVEFGVRDTQYF.